Here is one TCR delta chain with its context. One base away lies a much larger clone, so this may be a sequencing read error. The record originates from a study of gamma-delta chains in newborns, infants, children. The CDR3 is made up of 19 amino acids. Germline CDR1 reads GEAIGNYY; CDR2 reads EKD. The J segment lost 3 bases and the V segment lost 0 bases, leaving 9 bases of the junction unmatched. With CATT, TCRdb re-called clones from the reads. The table has under 1,100 delta-chain clones, about 7.6% seen once. The chain is built from TRDV2 and TRDJ3, with 8 bases aligning to TRDD3. The clonotype originates from a child who was a newborn, infant or young child, either healthy, febrile or measles-vaccinated (not recorded which). The sequenced material came from blood. For the CDR3, the DNA is TGTGCCTGTGACACCGTACTGGGGGGTACGCGCTGGGACACCCGACAGATGTTTTTC. It yields the protein CACDTVLGGTRWDTRQMFF.